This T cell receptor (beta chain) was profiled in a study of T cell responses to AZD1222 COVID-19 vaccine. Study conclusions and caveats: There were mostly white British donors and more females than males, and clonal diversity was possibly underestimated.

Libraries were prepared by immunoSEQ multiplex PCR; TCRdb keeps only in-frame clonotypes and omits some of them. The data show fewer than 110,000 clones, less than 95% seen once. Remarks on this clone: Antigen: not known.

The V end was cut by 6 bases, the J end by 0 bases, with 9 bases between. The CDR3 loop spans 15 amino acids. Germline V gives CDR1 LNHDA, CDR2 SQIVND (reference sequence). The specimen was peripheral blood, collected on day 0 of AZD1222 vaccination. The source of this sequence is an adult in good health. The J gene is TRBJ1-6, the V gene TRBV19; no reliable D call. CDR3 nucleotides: TGTGCCAGTAGGATCCGGGGCTCCTATAATTCACCCCTCCACTTT. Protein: CASRIRGSYNSPLHF.